This T cell receptor beta chain emerged from a study of cytotoxic CD8 clonotypes in ibrutinib-treated CLL. Broader study findings: Patients showed higher baseline clonality than age-matched healthy donors, and it tracked circulating CD8+ T-cell counts.

Comments on this clone: The antigen is not known.

Profiled with immunoSEQ multiplex PCR; TCRdb holds only in-frame clones, not every one. The table includes some 140,000 clones, 91% detected once. This CDR3 is 14 amino acids long. CDR1 and CDR2 (germline): LNHDA, SQIVND (reference sequence). Trimming cost V 5 bases and J 3 bases, with 13 bases left between them. The sequencing used PBMCs, collected after 12 months of ibrutinib treatment. The V gene is TRBV19, the J gene TRBJ1-1; tentative D call: TRBD1 (6 bases). The origin of this receptor is a human donor with chronic lymphocytic leukemia. This CDR3 is CASSPQQGYTEAFF. The CDR3 DNA is TGTGCCAGTAGTCCCCAACAGGGATACACTGAAGCTTTCTTT. The whole variable domain, remainder taken from reference TRBV19 and TRBJ1-1, is DGGITQSPKYLFRKEGQNVTLSCEQNLNHDAMYWYRQDPGQGLRLIYYSQIVNDFQKGDIAEGYSVSREKKESFPLTVTSAQKNPTAFYLCASSPQQGYTEAFFGQGTRLTVV.